What follows describes a single T cell receptor (beta chain). The assay was immunoSEQ multiplex PCR, and TCRdb's table has in-frame clones only and misses some. This repertoire shows 85,000 to 95,000 clones, roughly 91% found once; its top ten account for 4.5% to 5.5%. The source of the sample is a study of blood T cell repertoires in COVID-19. Study summary: Italy, Spain and the United States were the sources of the convalescent and acute COVID-19 samples. The cDNA or gDNA used as material had been derived from T cells, B-cell-depleted T cells, or PBMCs.

The germline V gene encodes CDR1 MNHEY and CDR2 SVGAGI. This CDR3 is built from 14 residues. V trimming: 6 bases; J trimming: 5 bases; junction bases outside the gene matches: 9. This TCR came from a woman over 75 with acute or convalescent COVID-19. The chain recombines TRBV6-5 with TRBJ1-2; TRBD1 agrees at 7 bases. The sequenced sample was peripheral blood. CDR3 residues: CASRPRDRRYGYTF. The DNA for the CDR3 is TGTGCCAGCAGACCCCGGGACAGACGATATGGCTACACCTTC.